The source of this T cell receptor (beta chain) is a study of T cell repertoires in cytomegalovirus infection. Study overall: Carrying CMV and the relevant HLA type showed in public TCR beta signatures. Study-wide results and limits: Within the response measured ex vivo, HLA-C-restricted CMV-specific TCR beta clonotypes were dominant. Cumulated frequencies of public TCR beta families served to identify carriers of CMV plus the relevant HLA.

One entry per CDR3 protein, called by TCRdb with MiXCR from the reads. The sample includes hundreds of thousands of distinct CDR3 sequences, approximately 33% of them seen just once. CDR1 is SGHAT and CDR2 is FQNNGV in the germline V gene. Trimming left V 5 bases short and J 4 bases short, with 17 bases between. CDR3 length equals 15 residues. About this clonotype itself: Its matching antigen is unknown.

What was sequenced was PBMCs. This TCR derives from a human donor in good health (CMV status not recorded). Some clones in this sample may be carry-over from other donors' samples. The chain employs TRBV11-2 and TRBJ1-1; D uncertain. The CDR3 loop reads CASSLGERASTEAFF. In nucleotides, the CDR3 is TGTGCCAGCAGCCTCGGAGAGCGGGCTAGCACTGAAGCTTTCTTT.